This T cell receptor beta chain was captured in a study of blood T cells in healthy people across ages. Broader study findings: Donors of long life had a larger count of naive CD4+ cells and greater diversity than aged donors.

About this clonotype: Antigen: not known.

Deletions cut 4 bases from V and 6 bases from J, with 19 bases between. This CDR3 spans 16 amino acids. CDR1 and CDR2 from the germline V gene are SGHRS and YFSETQ. Using a J-beta primer mix together with a sample-barcoded 5' primer, a second PCR was run for about 6 to 11 cycles. Every sample produced at least 3 million CDR3-containing paired-end reads. TCRdb re-derived calls from the 5' RACE reads in MiXCR, one entry per CDR3 protein. The sample carries 1.5 million to 2 million distinct CDR3 sequences, about 30% recorded once. This chain joins TRBV5-1 and TRBJ2-2; TRBD2 is a possible D gene (5 bases). The TCR comes from a woman aged 25 to 39 in good health. The sample taken for sequencing was blood. CDR3 in DNA: TGCGCCAGCAGCAGAGGCCGGCCTACTAGTTCCGGGGAGCTGTTTTTT. This gives the protein CASSRGRPTSSGELFF.